A single sample gave rise to the 27 T cell receptor beta chains below, sequenced in a study of patients and donors after allogeneic stem cell transplantation. One entry per CDR3 protein, called by TCRdb with MiXCR from the RT-PCR reads. This sample has around 4,100 distinct CDR3 sequences, with about 24% found just once. The specimen sequenced was blood, either unsorted or a sorted T cell fraction (not recorded which). Receptors were obtained from a human donor who was either an allogeneic HSCT recipient or a stem cell or donor lymphocyte infusion donor (not recorded which). It is not recorded whose cells these are; they may come from a transplant donor.

By its share, this clonotype is large (0.1 to 1%). This sequence joins TRBV20-1 and TRBJ2-3; no firm D call. CDR1 is DFQATT, CDR2 SNEGSKA, per germline (reference sequence). V was clipped by 3 bases and J by 2 bases, with 15 bases between them. The CDR3 loop spans 15 amino acids. CDR3 loop: CSARSLQQYTDTQYF. CDR3 nucleotides: TGCAGTGCTAGGTCGTTACAGCAGTACACAGATACGCAGTATTTT.

V gene TRBV3-1 combines with J gene TRBJ2-4; D ambiguous. The CDR3 is made up of 13 amino acids. CDR1 LGHDT and CDR2 YNNKEL come from the germline V gene (reference sequence). Trimming shortened V by 0 bases and J by 10 bases, and 10 bases separated the two germline ends. CDR3 sequence: CASSQDAAKIQYF. CDR3 DNA: TGTGCCAGCAGCCAAGATGCGGCAAAAATTCAGTACTTC.

This sequence joins TRBV4-1 and TRBJ2-5; D unclear. Trimming shortened V by 2 bases and J by 0 bases, and 13 bases separated the two germline ends. The CDR3 totals 16 residues. Germline-derived CDR1 and CDR2 are MGHRA and YSYEKL. The CDR3 nucleotides are TGCGCCAGCAGCCAAAACCCCCCCCAGAACCAAGAGACCCAGTACTTC. Translating it yields CASSQNPPQNQETQYF.

This clonotype is large within its sample. The chain combines TRBV6-2 or TRBV6-3 with TRBJ1-1; no reliable D call. Germline assignment: CDR1 MNHEY and CDR2 SVGEGT. This CDR3 has 12 residues. The V and J ends lost 2 bases and 1 base respectively, with 2 bases between them. The CDR3 region is CASSYKNTEAFF. In DNA form, the CDR3 reads TGTGCCAGCAGTTACAAGAACACTGAAGCTTTCTTT.

The V gene is TRBV11-1, the J gene TRBJ2-7; a possible D gene is TRBD1 (6 bases). This CDR3 has 14 amino acids. The ends were cut back, 3 bases at V and 3 bases at J, with 12 bases in the middle. In germline, CDR1 is SGHAT, CDR2 FQDESV (reference sequence). CDR3 bases: TGTGCCAGCAGCTTCTTAGACAGGCTCTACGAGCAGTACTTC. Translated: CASSFLDRLYEQYF.

This clonotype has a handful of counts. V usage is TRBV29-1 and J usage is TRBJ2-5; D remains unclear. The CDR3 contains 13 residues. Trimming pared 4 bases from V and 1 base from J, leaving 10 bases between. Germline assignment: CDR1 SQVTM and CDR2 ANQGSEA. In DNA form, the CDR3 reads TGCAGCGTTGGGGCAGGAGTCCAAGAGACCCAGTACTTC. Translation: CSVGAGVQETQYF.

V gene TRBV30 combines with J gene TRBJ2-6; TRBD1 is a possible D gene (7 bases). This CDR3 contains 19 residues. V lost 3 bases, J lost 0 bases, and 21 bases lay in between. Germline-derived CDR1 and CDR2 are GTSNPN and SVGIG (reference sequence). CDR3 coding DNA: TGTGCCTGGAGAGTCCCCTCTCCAGGGGGGAGCTCTGGGGCCAACGTCCTGACTTTC. Protein product: CAWRVPSPGGSSGANVLTF.

This clonotype qualifies as medium-sized. The rearrangement uses TRBV5-6 and TRBJ1-2; 7 nucleotides line up with TRBD1. Germline-derived CDR1 and CDR2 are SGHDT and YYEEEE. J lost 4 bases, V lost 5 bases, and 2 bases had no gene match. CDR3 length: 12 amino acids. The CDR3 is CASRAGGYGYTF. The CDR3 coding sequence is TGTGCCAGCAGAGCAGGGGGCTATGGCTACACCTTC.

This clonotype counts as medium-sized. The chain couples TRBV5-1 to TRBJ1-6; D is uncertain. In germline, CDR1 is SGHRS, CDR2 YFSETQ. V was shortened by 4 bases and J by 5 bases, with 7 bases between the two germline ends. The CDR3 runs to 13 residues. In nucleotides, the CDR3 is TGCGCCAGCAGCCCCGAGGATAATTCACCCCTCCACTTT. This translates into CASSPEDNSPLHF.

The rearrangement joins TRBV2 to TRBJ1-1, with D tentatively TRBD1 (5 bases). V was clipped by 6 bases and J by 0 bases, with 8 bases between them. The CDR3 has 13 residues. Germline V gene sequence: CDR1 SNHLY, CDR2 FYNNEI. The CDR3 DNA reads as TGTGCCAGCAGGCAGGGTATGAACACTGAAGCTTTCTTT. Amino acids: CASRQGMNTEAFF.

The chain recombines TRBV7-6 with TRBJ2-5, with D unresolved. The V end lost 2 bases, the J end lost 1 base, and 11 bases lay between the germline ends. The CDR3 covers 15 residues. The germline CDR1 and CDR2 sequences are SGHVS and FNYEAQ. CDR3 protein: CASSLFSRSQETQYF. CDR3 in DNA: TGTGCCAGCAGCTTATTCTCCAGGAGCCAAGAGACCCAGTACTTC. The full variable domain, completed using reference TRBV7-6 and TRBJ2-5, is GAGVSQSPRYKVTKRGQDVALRCDPISGHVSLYWYRQALGQGPEFLTYFNYEAQQDKSGLPNDRFSAERPEGSISTLTIQRTEQRDSAMYRCASSLFSRSQETQYFGPGTRLLVL.

The V call is TRBV7-2, the J call TRBJ2-1, with 10 bases that match TRBD1. There are 15 residues in the CDR3. V was pared by 3 bases and J by 3 bases, with 2 bases of the junction left unmatched. Germline loops: CDR1 SGHTA, CDR2 FQGNSA. DNA for the CDR3: TGTGCCAGCAGCTTGGGACAGGGGAACTACAATGAGCAGTTCTTC. It specifies CASSLGQGNYNEQFF.

The count of this clonotype is one. The chain joins TRBV6-4 to TRBJ2-1, with D unresolved. V gave up 4 bases and J gave up 3 bases, with 7 bases separating them. The CDR3 runs to 13 residues. From germline, CDR1 is MRHNA and CDR2 SNTAGT. CDR3 bases: TGTGCCAGCAGTGGAGGTATCTACAATGAGCAGTTCTTC. It yields the protein CASSGGIYNEQFF.

This clonotype was observed a few times. The chain joins TRBV10-2 to TRBJ2-2; D possibly corresponds to TRBD2 (6 bases). Per the germline V gene, CDR1 is WSHSY and CDR2 is SAAADI. This CDR3 is built from 15 residues. V was cut by 4 bases and J by 5 bases, with 14 bases left in between. CDR3 region: CASSVVQGGTGELFF. In nucleotides, the CDR3 is TGCGCCAGCAGTGTGGTGCAGGGAGGTACCGGGGAGCTGTTTTTT.

The chain uses TRBV6-2 or TRBV6-3 and TRBJ1-2; D ambiguous. This CDR3 comprises 13 residues. The germline gives CDR1 MNHEY, CDR2 SVGEGT. Trimming took 6 bases from V and 4 from J, leaving 12 bases between them. CDR3 bases: TGTGCCAGCAGGTCTTCGGGGAGCTATGGCTACACCTTC. This sequence encodes CASRSSGSYGYTF.

This clonotype ranks as medium-sized. The rearrangement links TRBV24-1 to TRBJ2-1, with 8 nucleotides matching TRBD1. With 10 bases clipped from V and 4 bases from J, the junction kept 5 bases outside the gene matches. Germline CDR1 is KGHDR and CDR2 is SFDVKD. CDR3 length: 13 residues. CDR3 in amino acids: CATTGDGYNEQFF. CDR3 nucleotides: TGTGCCACGACAGGGGATGGGTACAATGAGCAGTTCTTC.

V and J are TRBV7-6 and TRBJ2-1; no clear D. Germline loops: CDR1 SGHVS, CDR2 FNYEAQ. Between the trimmed V and J ends, which lost 6 bases and 15 bases, there was a span of 18 bases. The CDR3 runs to 12 residues. The CDR3 coding sequence is TGTGCCAGCAGGGCTACCGGGCCCAGGACGTTCTTC. Amino acids: CASRATGPRTFF.

This clonotype appeared once. V is TRBV27 and J is TRBJ2-6, with 10 positions matching TRBD1. The CDR3 consists of 17 residues. CDR1 and CDR2 from the germline V gene are MNHEY and SMNVEV (reference sequence). After removal of 5 bases from V and 1 base from J, the junction contained 5 bases not matched to a gene. This CDR3 is CASSADRGLSGANVLTF. In nucleotides, the CDR3 is TGTGCCAGCAGTGCGGACAGGGGGTTGTCTGGGGCCAACGTCCTGACTTTC.

Judged by abundance, this clonotype is medium-sized (0.01 to 0.1%). This chain links TRBV20-1 with TRBJ2-3; D gene ambiguous. Trimming took off 0 bases at V and 2 bases at J, with 12 bases between the two ends. Per germline, CDR1 DFQATT and CDR2 SNEGSKA (reference sequence). The length of the CDR3 is 15 residues. CDR3 nucleotides: TGCAGTGCTAGAGATCTTCTAGTTTACACAGATACGCAGTATTTT. As protein: CSARDLLVYTDTQYF.

Within the sample, this clonotype is medium-sized. V and J are TRBV6-2 or TRBV6-3 and TRBJ1-5, with D unresolved. Per the germline V gene, CDR1 is MNHEY and CDR2 is SVGEGT. The CDR3 contains 14 residues. V was trimmed by 2 bases and J by 7 bases, leaving 12 bases between them. For the CDR3, the DNA is TGTGCCAGCAGTTACCCTTTACCTGGGCAGCCCCAGCATTTT. Its protein product is CASSYPLPGQPQHF.

This clonotype was picked up a small number of times. The chain recombines TRBV5-1 with TRBJ1-1; a possible D gene is TRBD1 (5 bases). This CDR3 is 15 amino acids long. Trimming pared 2 bases from V and 4 bases from J, leaving 15 bases between. Germline V gene sequence: CDR1 SGHRS, CDR2 YFSETQ. CDR3 residues: CASSFRPGVVTEAFF. The CDR3 coding sequence is TGCGCCAGCAGCTTCCGCCCGGGGGTAGTCACTGAAGCTTTCTTT. Filled out from reference TRBV5-1 and TRBJ1-1, the complete variable domain reads KAGVTQTPRYLIKTRGQQVTLSCSPISGHRSVSWYQQTPGQGLQFLFEYFSETQRNKGNFPGRFSGRQFSNSRSEMNVSTLELGDSALYLCASSFRPGVVTEAFFGQGTRLTVV.

J is TRBJ2-5 and V is TRBV29-1; D gene unclear. Trimming took off 6 bases at V and 7 bases at J, with 24 bases between the two ends. The CDR3 is 15 amino acids. CDR1 is SQVTM and CDR2 is ANQGSEA in the germline V gene. The CDR3 DNA is TGCAGCGTACAGCAGAATGGGCCCCTCGACGGGACCCAGTACTTC. It encodes CSVQQNGPLDGTQYF.

V is TRBV11-3 and J is TRBJ2-1; tentative D call: TRBD1 (6 bases). The CDR3 is 14 amino acids. The germline gives CDR1 SGHNT, CDR2 YENEEA. Trimming took off 4 bases at V and 7 bases at J, with 14 bases between the two ends. CDR3 in DNA: TGTGCCAGCAGCTATCTTAGGACAGCAAATGAGCAGTTCTTC. This codes for CASSYLRTANEQFF. The whole variable domain, remainder taken from reference TRBV11-3 and TRBJ2-1, is EAGVVQSPRYKIIEKKQPVAFWCNPISGHNTLYWYLQNLGQGPELLIRYENEEAVDDSQLPKDRFSAERLKGVDSTLKIQPAELGDSAVYLCASSYLRTANEQFFGPGTRLTVL.

Only a few counts were recorded for this clonotype. This chain connects TRBV10-1 to TRBJ1-1; D remains unclear. This CDR3 has 13 residues. The germline CDR1 and CDR2 sequences are WNHNN and SYGVQD (reference sequence). The V and J ends lost 7 bases and 4 bases respectively, with 13 bases between them. CDR3 DNA sequence: TGCGCCAGCAAGATGGGTTTGGGCACTGAAGCTTTCTTT. Translating gives CASKMGLGTEAFF.

By share, this clonotype counts as medium-sized. The chain carries TRBV11-3 and TRBJ2-2; either TRBD1 or TRBD2 may fit D (6 bases each). Trimming cost V 4 bases and J 5 bases, with 14 bases left between them. The CDR3 runs to 15 residues. The germline V gene has CDR1 SGHNT and CDR2 YENEEA. The DNA for the CDR3 is TGTGCCAGCAGCTACGGAGGGGGGACGACCGGGGAGCTGTTTTTT. Protein sequence: CASSYGGGTTGELFF. The entire variable domain, with the rest obtained from reference TRBV11-3 and TRBJ2-2, is as follows: EAGVVQSPRYKIIEKKQPVAFWCNPISGHNTLYWYLQNLGQGPELLIRYENEEAVDDSQLPKDRFSAERLKGVDSTLKIQPAELGDSAVYLCASSYGGGTTGELFFGEGSRLTVL.

This chain uses TRBV12-3 or TRBV12-4 with TRBJ1-6; 7 bases agree with TRBD1. This CDR3 is 14 amino acids long. V dropped 3 bases and J dropped 6; count of bases not matched to a gene: 2. CDR3 loop: CASSLTGSNSPLHF. CDR3 DNA sequence: TGTGCCAGCAGTTTGACAGGGAGTAATTCACCCCTCCACTTT.

Of note for this clonotype: At one end the junction does not follow the germline gene, possibly because of a read error. The chain links TRBV7-2 to TRBJ2-1, with D perhaps matching TRBD2 (5 bases). The CDR3 has 13 amino acids. In germline, CDR1 is SGHTA, CDR2 FQGNSA. For the CDR3, the DNA is TGTGCCAGGAGCTTAAACTCCCGGGGTGAGCAGTTCTTC. Encoded protein: CARSLNSRGEQFF.